The TCR beta chain under discussion was sequenced for a study of regulatory T cells in long-lasting Graves disease. Study outcomes and limitations: Persistent disease showed a preference for TRBV28, TRBJ1-2 and TRBJ2-5. Relative to newly diagnosed Graves' patients, persistent ones had lower TCR diversity. Newly diagnosed patients shared about a thousand public clonotypes; persistent patients shared approximately 2,700.

Specified time point: newly diagnosed GD, antithyroid drugs for less than 3 months. The TCR library was prepared using RNA isolated from PBMCs. Many counts were recorded for this clonotype. Its antigen is not identified. CDR1 and CDR2 from the germline V gene are SGHNT and YENEEA. This CDR3 is 13 amino acids long. Trimming left V 2 bases short and J 6 bases short, with 9 bases between. Combining iRepertoire HTBI primers with Arm-PCR of CDR3 regions, the authors built TCR beta libraries. TCRdb analysed the multiplex PCR reads with MiXCR anew, one entry per CDR3 protein. The sample yields 250,000 to 300,000 distinct CDR3 sequences, approximately 18% seen once. The same data also went into a second study, on T cells in Graves' hyperthyroidism and ophthalmopathy. That investigation notes: For Graves' hyperthyroidism to be stable, ophthalmopathy could not progress within 18 months.

The sample here was peripheral blood mononuclear cells (PBMCs), taken at new diagnosis, from a patient treated with antithyroid drugs. This TCR was recovered from a woman in her twenties or thirties with Graves disease. The chain couples TRBV11-3 to TRBJ2-3, with D hard to call. The DNA for the CDR3 is TGTGCCAGCAGCTTAATGTTGGGCGATACGCAGTATTTT. Its translation is CASSLMLGDTQYF.